These 23 T cell receptor beta chains originate from one sample sequenced in a study of CD8 T cells in Susac syndrome (dated by TCRdb to between 2018 and 2020). Libraries were built with the immunoSEQ multiplex PCR assay. RNA was extracted with the RNeasy kit and roughly 0.5 to 1 ug was reverse transcribed using random hexamers. Through fastp at Q25 and MiXCR, TCRdb rebuilt clones from the public reads, retaining in-frame beta chains. Duplicate CDR3 protein sequences are folded into a single record with the most common DNA and genes. This sample gives about 190,000 distinct CDR3 sequences in total; 85% to 95% of them show up just once. Approximately 0.098% of the sample is taken by the ten largest. Sequenced: CD4+ T cells from PBMCs. All receptors derive from a human donor in good health.

The chain links TRBV7-9 to TRBJ2-5; D remains unclear. V lost 9 bases and J 5 bases, leaving 16 bases between the germline ends. Germline V lookup: CDR1 SEHNR, CDR2 FQNEAQ (reference sequence). The CDR3 length is 13 residues. Here the CDR3 DNA reads TGTGCCAGTCTGGGCAGCCTTGGGGAGACCCAGTACTTC. Translating it yields CASLGSLGETQYF.

This chain joins TRBV12-3 or TRBV12-4 and TRBJ1-1; 7 positions agree with TRBD1. The V and J ends lost 5 bases and 7 bases, in that order; junction bases with no gene match: 10. The CDR3 has 14 amino acids. CDR3 bases: TGTGCCAGCAGTCCTTCCCGGGACAGCGGTGAAGCTTTCTTT. As protein: CASSPSRDSGEAFF.

This clonotype was seen once. Written as DNA, the CDR3 is TGCAGCGATGAGGCAGGGGGAGATACGCAGTATTTT. It yields the protein CSDEAGGDTQYF. The chain has TRBV29-1 and TRBJ2-3; the match to TRBD1 covers 7 bases. This CDR3 contains 12 residues. CDR1 and CDR2 (germline): SQVTM, ANQGSEA. Trimming cost V 7 bases and J 5 bases; bases outside gene matches: 6.

V gene TRBV3-1 combines with J gene TRBJ1-5, with D uncertain. Looked up from germline, CDR1 is LGHDT and CDR2 is YNNKEL (reference sequence). The CDR3 is 14 amino acids. V was cut by 0 bases and J by 1 base, with 4 bases left in between. CDR3 coding DNA: TGTGCCAGCAGCCAAGATACAAGCAATCAGCCCCAGCATTTT. Protein sequence: CASSQDTSNQPQHF.

The chain combines TRBV7-2 with TRBJ1-2, with D hard to call. CDR3 length: 14 amino acids. Trimming left V 5 bases short and J 5 bases short, with 15 bases between. Germline CDR1 is SGHTA and CDR2 is FQGNSA. The CDR3, as DNA: TGTGCCAGCAGCCCCTTCCGGGAAGATTATGGCTACACCTTC. It yields the protein CASSPFREDYGYTF.

The chain uses TRBV7-9 and TRBJ1-1; TRBD1 is a possible D gene (5 bases). The CDR3 runs 17 residues. Germline CDR1 SEHNR, CDR2 FQNEAQ (reference sequence). V lost 2 bases and J lost 0, with 16 bases in between. The CDR3, as DNA: TGTGCCAGCAGCTTAACAGGTTCGATCACCATGAACACTGAAGCTTTCTTT. It specifies CASSLTGSITMNTEAFF.

The chain is built from TRBV4-1 and TRBJ2-7; TRBD1 matches 7 bases. The CDR3 is 15 amino acids. The V segment lost 6 bases and the J segment 3 bases; nucleotides outside the gene matches: 11. CDR1 and CDR2 from the germline V gene are MGHRA and YSYEKL. CDR3 nucleotides: TGCGCCAGCAGTCGCCCGGGACAGAATTTCTACGAGCAGTACTTC. It codes for CASSRPGQNFYEQYF.

Only a few counts were recorded for this clonotype. The chain uses TRBV6-2 or TRBV6-3 and TRBJ1-5; tentative D call: TRBD1 (6 bases). V was cut by 2 bases and J by 4 bases, with 9 bases left in between. CDR1 and CDR2 from the germline V gene are MNHEY and SVGEGT. The CDR3 loop spans 14 amino acids. The CDR3 sequence is CASSYRQGNQPQHF. The CDR3 DNA reads TGTGCCAGCAGTTACCGGCAGGGGAATCAGCCCCAGCATTTT.

This chain joins TRBV12-3 or TRBV12-4 and TRBJ2-3, with D unresolved. The CDR3 sequence is 13 residues long. Trimming removed 6 bases from V and 1 base from J, with 8 bases in between. For the CDR3, the DNA is TGTGCCAGCAGGAGAAGCGGCACAGATACGCAGTATTTT. Amino acid sequence: CASRRSGTDTQYF.

In its sample, this clonotype was seen a few times. V is TRBV5-1 and J is TRBJ2-3; 7 bases align to TRBD2. V dropped 0 bases and J dropped 2; count of bases not matched to a gene: 3. The germline gives CDR1 SGHRS, CDR2 YFSETQ. This CDR3 is 15 amino acids long. As DNA, the CDR3 is TGCGCCAGCAGCTTGGACGGGGGGTACACAGATACGCAGTATTTT. Amino acid sequence: CASSLDGGYTDTQYF. The whole variable domain, remainder taken from reference TRBV5-1 and TRBJ2-3, is KAGVTQTPRYLIKTRGQQVTLSCSPISGHRSVSWYQQTPGQGLQFLFEYFSETQRNKGNFPGRFSGRQFSNSRSEMNVSTLELGDSALYLCASSLDGGYTDTQYFGPGTRLTVL.

In its sample, this clonotype was seen once. The rearrangement links TRBV7-3 to TRBJ2-1; D is undetermined. This CDR3 is 13 amino acids long. The germline CDR1 and CDR2 sequences are SGHTA and FQGTGA. V shed 5 bases and J shed 9 bases, with 14 bases lying between them. The CDR3 sequence is CASSPRPVSEQFF. The CDR3 region has the DNA TGTGCCAGCAGCCCTCGACCCGTATCTGAGCAGTTCTTC.

The chain links TRBV2 to TRBJ2-3; possibly TRBD1 for D (6 bases). CDR1 is SNHLY, CDR2 FYNNEI, per germline. Trimming cost V 7 bases and J 4 bases, with 21 bases left between them. This CDR3 region has 16 residues. As DNA, the CDR3 is TGTGCCAGCATTGGACTGAGGGGGACCAAAGCAGATACGCAGTATTTT. This translates into CASIGLRGTKADTQYF.

The chain has TRBV20-1 and TRBJ2-1; TRBD2 matches 11 bases. The CDR3 runs to 15 residues. Germline V gene lookup returns CDR1 DFQATT and CDR2 SNEGSKA (reference sequence). The J segment lost 4 bases and the V segment lost 5 bases, leaving 7 bases of the junction unmatched. This CDR3 reads CSAFPLAGVYNEQFF. CDR3 nucleotides: TGCAGTGCTTTTCCACTAGCGGGGGTTTACAATGAGCAGTTCTTC.

The chain links TRBV27 to TRBJ2-7, with D maybe TRBD2 (7 bases). The CDR3 runs to 15 residues. In germline, CDR1 is MNHEY, CDR2 SMNVEV (reference sequence). The CDR3 DNA reads TGTGCAGGGGGGAGGGCCGGGTTAATCAACTACGAGCAGTACTTC. It codes for CAGGRAGLINYEQYF.

The chain joins TRBV29-1 to TRBJ1-2; possible D gene TRBD1, 5 bases. CDR1 is SQVTM and CDR2 is ANQGSEA in the germline V gene. Trimming cost V 3 bases and J 2 bases, with 7 bases left between them. The CDR3 has 12 amino acids. The CDR3 loop reads CSVERGNYGYTF. CDR3 DNA: TGCAGCGTTGAGAGGGGAAACTATGGCTACACCTTC.

The genes are TRBV30 and TRBJ1-4; D remains unclear. From germline, CDR1 is GTSNPN and CDR2 SVGIG (reference sequence). V lost 3 bases and J lost 4, with 18 bases in between. CDR3 size: 16 residues. The CDR3 nucleotides read TGTGCCTGGAGGCCCACCGGGAGCTACGGTAATGAAAAACTGTTTTTT. Translation gives CAWRPTGSYGNEKLFF. The complete variable domain, with remaining parts taken from reference TRBV30 and TRBJ1-4, reads SQTIHQWPATLVQPVGSPLSLECTVEGTSNPNLYWYRQAAGRGLQLLFYSVGIGQISSEVPQNLSASRPQDRQFILSSKKLLLSDSGFYLCAWRPTGSYGNEKLFFGSGTQLSVL.

The chain has TRBV5-6 and TRBJ1-1, with a weak D call TRBD1 (5 bases). Germline V gene data show CDR1 as SGHDT and CDR2 as YYEEEE. V was cut by 4 bases and J by 2 bases, with 18 bases left in between. The CDR3 has 16 amino acids. The CDR3 coding sequence is TGTGCCAGCAGCCGAGGACACCACGTTCTCAACACTGAAGCTTTCTTT. It specifies CASSRGHHVLNTEAFF.

This sequence joins TRBV11-2 and TRBJ1-6; 7 bases map to TRBD1. The CDR3 sequence is 15 residues long. Trimming removed 3 bases from V and 7 bases from J; junction bases left unmatched: 6. The germline V gene has CDR1 SGHAT and CDR2 FQNNGV. CDR3 amino acids: CASSFTGRGNSPLHF. CDR3 nucleotides: TGTGCCAGCAGCTTTACTGGCAGGGGGAATTCACCCCTCCACTTT. The whole variable domain, filled in from reference TRBV11-2 and TRBJ1-6, reads EAGVAQSPRYKIIEKRQSVAFWCNPISGHATLYWYQQILGQGPKLLIQFQNNGVVDDSQLPKDRFSAERLKGVDSTLKIQPAKLEDSAVYLCASSFTGRGNSPLHFGNGTRLTVT.

This clonotype has a single count. The chain employs TRBV23-1 and TRBJ2-7; a possible D gene is TRBD1 (6 bases). TRBV23-1 is designated an ORF whose function remains uncertain. Trimming left V 0 bases short and J 3 bases short, with 15 bases between. CDR3 length: 16 amino acids. CDR3 DNA: TGCGCCAGCAGTCAATCGTTAGGACAGATCAGCTACGAGCAGTACGTC. Protein product: CASSQSLGQISYEQYV.

This sequence joins TRBV6-6 and TRBJ1-2; D is unclear. The CDR3 is 12 residues long. Germline V gene lookup returns CDR1 MNHNY and CDR2 SVGAGI (reference sequence). Trimming removed 2 bases from V and 8 bases from J, with 9 bases in between. CDR3 in amino acids: CASSYEVGGYTF. The CDR3 nucleotides read TGTGCCAGCAGTTACGAGGTGGGAGGCTACACCTTC.

The J gene is TRBJ1-5, the V gene TRBV19; TRBD1 agrees at 9 bases. CDR3 size: 15 residues. J gave up 5 bases and V 4 bases, and 6 bases lay outside the gene matches. Per the germline V gene, CDR1 is LNHDA and CDR2 is SQIVND (reference sequence). CDR3 region: CASSTRRTGDQPQHF. CDR3 sequence (DNA): TGTGCCAGTAGTACCCGTCGGACAGGGGATCAGCCCCAGCATTTT.

The rearrangement uses TRBV7-9 and TRBJ2-7; D unclear. The germline CDR1 and CDR2 sequences are SEHNR and FQNEAQ (reference sequence). CDR3 length equals 10 residues. V lost 7 bases and J 5 bases, leaving 6 bases between the germline ends. The CDR3 DNA follows: TGTGCCAGCACCCCCGACGAGCAGTACTTC. Amino acid sequence: CASTPDEQYF.

CDR3 sequence (DNA): TGTGCCAGCAGTTCTCTGCACGAGCAGTACGTC. It encodes CASSSLHEQYV. This rearrangement joins TRBV28 to TRBJ2-7; D ambiguous. V was pared by 4 bases and J by 5 bases, with 6 bases between. This CDR3 region has 11 residues. Looked up from germline, CDR1 is MDHEN and CDR2 is SYDVKM.